Listed below are T cell receptor beta chains from one sample, sequenced in a study of blood T cell repertoires in COVID-19. Only in-frame clones appear in the TCRdb table, and some are missing; sequencing was by immunoSEQ multiplex PCR. The sample includes some 160,000 clones, 88% of them seen just once. Material: peripheral blood. All receptors derive from a man in his forties or fifties who had recovered from COVID-19. The CDR3 runs from the conserved cysteine through the conserved F or W. A D gene is named only where the DNA matches it firmly. Clone size appears in some rows only: once, few, many, or a class for an expanded clone.

D gene	V gene	J gene	clone size	CDR3 protein	CDR3 DNA
-	TRBV11-1	TRBJ2-3	-	CASSPFLTDTQYF	TGTGCCAGCAGCCCCTTCCTTACAGATACGCAGTATTTT
TRBD1	TRBV9	TRBJ2-7	-	CASSPLPGQGSRHEQYF	TGTGCCAGCAGCCCTCTACCGGGACAGGGGAGTAGGCACGAGCAGTACTTC
-	TRBV9	TRBJ2-3	once	CASARTDTQYF	TGTGCCAGCGCGCGGACAGATACGCAGTATTTT
-	TRBV5-1	TRBJ1-1	-	CASRSGTEAFF	TGCGCCAGCAGGTCGGGGACTGAAGCTTTCTTT
-	TRBV21-1	TRBJ2-5	-	CASSRPSGTSGEKAKETQYF	TGTGCCAGCAGCCGACCCTCCGGGACTAGCGGGGAAAAGGCCAAAGAGACCCAGTACTTC
-	TRBV28	TRBJ1-5	once	CASRPYGDIISGQPQHF	TGTGCCAGCAGACCATATGGGGACATAATCTCGGGTCAGCCCCAGCATTTT
-	TRBV21-1	TRBJ1-2	-	CASSKANRDYYGYTF	TGTGCCAGCAGCAAAGCAAACCGGGATTACTATGGCTACACCTTC
TRBD1	TRBV28	TRBJ1-1	-	CASSSGQGLNTEAFF	TGTGCCAGCAGCTCGGGACAGGGGTTGAACACTGAAGCTTTCTTT
-	TRBV7-9	TRBJ2-2	-	CASSSPKVAGNTGELFF	TGTGCCAGCAGCTCCCCTAAGGTGGCAGGGAACACCGGGGAGCTGTTTTTT
TRBD2	TRBV7-2	TRBJ2-1	-	CASCFGGGWDEQFF	TGTGCCAGCTGCTTCGGCGGGGGGTGGGATGAGCAGTTCTTC
-	TRBV29-1	TRBJ1-1	-	CSVEDRGLHTEAFF	TGCAGCGTTGAAGATCGGGGTTTGCACACTGAAGCTTTCTTT
-	TRBV30	TRBJ2-7	-	CAWTRGSSEQYF	TGTGCCTGGACCCGGGGGTCGAGCGAGCAGTACTTC
-	TRBV19	TRBJ1-1	-	CASSITPLTEAFF	TGTGCCAGTAGTATTACACCCCTCACTGAAGCTTTCTTT
-	TRBV7-9	TRBJ2-2	-	CASSLVGDLTSGELFF	TGTGCCAGCAGCTTAGTGGGGGACTTAACTTCCGGGGAGCTGTTTTTT
-	TRBV27	TRBJ2-1	-	CASTGPRLNYNEQFF	TGTGCCAGCACCGGCCCGCGACTTAATTACAATGAGCAGTTCTTC
TRBD2	TRBV4-1	TRBJ2-7	-	CASSQDITGGWEQYF	TGCGCCAGCAGCCAAGATATTACGGGAGGTTGGGAGCAGTACTTC
-	TRBV19	TRBJ2-7	once	CASSLTGPSVEQYF	TGTGCCAGTAGTCTAACAGGGCCGAGCGTGGAGCAGTACTTC
-	TRBV2	TRBJ2-3	once	CASRKRAGAADTQYF	TGTGCCAGCAGAAAAAGGGCGGGGGCGGCAGATACGCAGTATTTT
TRBD1	TRBV5-1	TRBJ2-7	-	CASSLTGGDEQYF	TGCGCCAGCAGCTTGACAGGGGGCGACGAGCAGTACTTC
TRBD2	TRBV6-7	TRBJ2-3	-	CASSSGTSGSYGTDTQYF	TGTGCCAGCAGTTCCGGGACTAGCGGGAGTTATGGCACAGATACGCAGTATTTT
-	TRBV3-1/TRBV3-2	TRBJ1-2	few	CASSQGGAVGYTF	TGTGCCAGCAGCCAAGGGGGAGCTGTTGGCTACACCTTC
-	TRBV7-2	TRBJ1-6	-	CASSLGGGQGGSPLHF	TGTGCCAGCAGCTTAGGGGGGGGGCAGGGAGGTTCACCCCTCCACTTT
TRBD1	TRBV10-3	TRBJ2-3	-	CAIRPGQGTDTQYF	TGTGCCATCAGACCGGGACAGGGCACAGATACGCAGTATTTT
-	TRBV6-5	TRBJ2-7	-	CASARSGSYEQYF	TGTGCCAGCGCCCGTTCCGGGTCGTACGAGCAGTACTTC
TRBD1	TRBV4-3	TRBJ1-1	-	CASSQDVSRGRDSDTEAFF	TGCGCCAGCAGCCAAGATGTTTCCAGGGGGCGGGATTCGGACACTGAAGCTTTCTTT
-	TRBV2	TRBJ1-5	-	CASSESPARLNQPQHF	TGTGCCAGCAGTGAGTCCCCGGCCAGGCTCAATCAGCCCCAGCATTTT
TRBD2	TRBV19	TRBJ2-5	-	CASSIDSSGGKTQYF	TGTGCCAGTAGTATAGATTCCAGCGGGGGCAAGACCCAGTACTTC
-	TRBV19	TRBJ1-1	-	CASSIVPSDRQNTEAFF	TGTGCCAGTAGTATAGTTCCCTCTGACAGGCAGAACACTGAAGCTTTCTTT
-	TRBV7-9	TRBJ1-4	-	CASSASGGEKLFF	TGTGCCAGCAGTGCCTCCGGGGGTGAAAAACTGTTTTTT
-	TRBV7-2	TRBJ1-2	-	CASSPTGLGGYTF	TGTGCCAGCAGCCCAACCGGGTTGGGTGGCTACACCTTC
TRBD2	TRBV3-1/TRBV3-2	TRBJ2-7	-	CASSRRTSGSHEQYF	TGTGCCAGCAGCCGCCGGACTAGCGGAAGCCACGAGCAGTACTTC